This T cell receptor beta chain was captured by sequencing in a study of OX40 agonist ivuxolimab in advanced cancers. Turning to the study itself: Cancers in dose escalation were hepatocellular, melanoma, renal cell and head and neck. The mean age was approximately 60 years, ranging from 23 to 79, with approximately 83% of participants male. Study results and caveats: There were, on average, more expanded clones in CD8+ T cells than in CD4+.

For this clone: Its antigen is as yet unknown.

Blood draws occurred at baseline, cycle 4 day 1, and cycle 7 day 1. The length of the CDR3 is 16 residues. After removal of 8 bases from V and 2 bases from J, the junction contained 11 bases not matched to a gene. Per germline, CDR1 SEHNR and CDR2 FQNEAQ (reference sequence). Only in-frame clones appear in the TCRdb table, and some are missing; sequencing was by immunoSEQ multiplex PCR. The data hold 77,000 or so clones, with approximately 80% observed a single time. The gene calls are TRBV7-9 and TRBJ2-3; TRBD1 agrees at 9 bases. Sample: CD4+ or CD8+ T cells sorted from blood, taken in a trial of the OX40 agonist ivuxolimab. This TCR derives from an adult with an advanced solid tumor such as melanoma, head and neck, liver or kidney cancer. The chain's CDR3 is CASGAGTGLFTDTQYF. As DNA, the CDR3 is TGTGCCAGCGGGGCGGGGACAGGGCTTTTCACAGATACGCAGTATTTT.